The 20 T cell receptor beta chains reported below all come from one sample, sequenced in a study of beta chain features in type 1 diabetes. Reverse transcription of all isolated RNA meant that expressed TCRB transcripts were sequenced. Sequencing was performed with immunoSEQ multiplex PCR; in TCRdb, only in-frame clones are kept and a portion is missing. The sample comprises around 140,000 clones, less than 11% of which are singletons, and under 1.5% rests with the top ten. Sequenced material: naive CD4+ T cells from blood. The receptors shown here come from a man aged 18 to 29 in good health.

This clone has a count of ten or more. The J gene is TRBJ1-6, the V gene TRBV5-4; a weak D match, TRBD1 (6 bases). The CDR3 contains 15 residues. V was trimmed by 3 bases and J by 6 bases, leaving 13 bases between them. Germline assignment: CDR1 SGHNT and CDR2 YYREEE (reference sequence). In nucleotides, the CDR3 is TGTGCCAGCAGCTGGGGGCCGGGGAGTAATTCACCCCTCCACTTT. It encodes CASSWGPGSNSPLHF.

Details on this clone: One end of the junction fails to match germline, which may point to a read error. The rearrangement links TRBV5-4 to TRBJ2-5; possible D gene TRBD1, 6 bases. The CDR3 consists of 13 residues. Germline V CDR1 and CDR2: SGHNT, YYREEE (reference sequence). CDR3 sequence reads: CASSQAGVETQYF. DNA for the CDR3: TGCGCCAGCAGCCAGGCAGGGGTCGAGACCCAGTACTTC.

The rearrangement links TRBV18 to TRBJ1-2; perhaps TRBD1 as D (5 bases). In germline, CDR1 is KGHSH, CDR2 LQKENI. The V end was cut by 2 bases, the J end by 6 bases, with 10 bases between. This CDR3 is 13 amino acids long. The CDR3 DNA reads TGTGCCAGCTCACCAGGTAACAGGAATGGCTACACCTTC. Translation: CASSPGNRNGYTF.

The J gene is TRBJ1-6, the V gene TRBV7-8, with D possibly TRBD1 on 5 matching bases. V dropped 0 bases and J dropped 0 bases, with 15 bases sitting between them. Germline lookup yields CDR1 SGHVS and CDR2 FQNEAQ. The CDR3 totals 19 residues. The DNA for the CDR3 is TGTGCCAGCAGCTTAGCCGTCAGGGCCCAAAGCTCCTATAATTCACCCCTCCACTTT. It codes for CASSLAVRAQSSYNSPLHF. Supplemented by reference TRBV7-8 and TRBJ1-6, the full variable domain reads GAGVSQSPRYKVAKRGQDVALRCDPISGHVSLFWYQQALGQGPEFLTYFQNEAQLDKSGLPSDRFFAERPEGSVSTLKIQRTQQEDSAVYLCASSLAVRAQSSYNSPLHFGNGTRLTVT.

Here the CDR3 reads CASRVLGQANYGYTF. The DNA of the CDR3 is TGTGCCAGCAGGGTACTGGGACAGGCTAACTATGGCTACACCTTC. The chain has TRBV6-1 and TRBJ1-2, with 8 bases that match TRBD1. Unmatched junction bases numbered 6, after V lost 6 bases and J lost 0 bases. CDR1 and CDR2 (germline): MNHNS, SASEGT. The CDR3 length is 15 residues.

The chain joins TRBV28 to TRBJ2-5; 7 bases agree with TRBD2. The length of the CDR3 is 15 residues. Unmatched junction bases numbered 11, after V lost 5 bases and J lost 5 bases. Germline V CDR1 and CDR2: MDHEN, SYDVKM. The CDR3 loop is CASSRGGTMTETQYF. CDR3 in DNA: TGTGCCAGCAGTAGGGGTGGGACTATGACGGAGACCCAGTACTTC.

The genes are TRBV7-2 and TRBJ2-7; TRBD1 matches at 7 bases. The length of the CDR3 is 13 residues. The ends lost 3 bases at V and 3 bases at J; junction bases unmatched: 2. Germline V CDR1 and CDR2: SGHTA, FQGNSA. CDR3 amino acids: CASSLTGYYEQYF. The CDR3 bases are TGTGCCAGCAGCTTGACAGGGTACTACGAGCAGTACTTC.

This clone was picked up many times. The V gene is TRBV28, the J gene TRBJ2-6, with TRBD1 matching over 7 bases. Germline loops: CDR1 MDHEN, CDR2 SYDVKM. V was pared by 5 bases and J by 2 bases, with 3 bases of the junction left unmatched. The CDR3 is made up of 15 amino acids. The CDR3 is CASSPTGAGANVLTF. The CDR3 coding sequence is TGTGCCAGCAGTCCAACAGGGGCTGGGGCCAACGTCCTGACTTTC.

This clone has just a few counts. The chain has TRBV19 and TRBJ1-5; 7 bases align to TRBD1. Losses at the gene ends were 4 bases for V and 3 bases for J; bases not matched to a gene: 3. Germline V gives CDR1 LNHDA, CDR2 SQIVND (reference sequence). This CDR3 comprises 14 residues. The CDR3, as DNA: TGTGCCAGTAGTACTGGGACAGTCAATCAGCCCCAGCATTTT. This gives the protein CASSTGTVNQPQHF.

This clone was picked up a small number of times. CDR3 in DNA: TGTGCCAGCAGTGCCCTCGGGACAGGGAACTATGGCTACACCTTC. Encoded protein: CASSALGTGNYGYTF. The V and J genes are TRBV2 and TRBJ1-2, with TRBD1 matching over 9 bases. Germline CDR1 reads SNHLY; CDR2 reads FYNNEI. This CDR3 is 15 amino acids long. V lost 4 bases and J lost 2; bases outside the gene matches: 5.

This clone was seen many times. This chain links TRBV19 with TRBJ1-1; D unclear. There are 11 residues in the CDR3. Germline V CDR1 and CDR2: LNHDA, SQIVND (reference sequence). The V end lost 3 bases, the J end lost 8 bases, and 7 bases lay between the germline ends. Here the CDR3 reads CASSIPLEAFF. Written as DNA, the CDR3 is TGTGCCAGTAGTATCCCGTTAGAAGCTTTCTTT.

At least ten counts were recorded for this clone. The V and J genes are TRBV15 and TRBJ2-4, with 12 positions matching TRBD2. Trimming cost V 3 bases and J 1 base; bases outside gene matches: 1. The CDR3 extends over 16 amino acids. CDR1 and CDR2 from the germline V gene are LNHNV and YYDKDF (reference sequence). CDR3 loop: CATSRGLAGAKNIQYF. The DNA for the CDR3 is TGTGCCACCAGCAGGGGACTAGCGGGTGCCAAAAACATTCAGTACTTC. The full variable domain, completed using reference TRBV15 and TRBJ2-4, is DAMVIQNPRYQVTQFGKPVTLSCSQTLNHNVMYWYQQKSSQAPKLLFHYYDKDFNNEADTPDNFQSRRPNTSFCFLDIRSPGLGDTAMYLCATSRGLAGAKNIQYFGAGTRLSVL.

V and J are TRBV9 and TRBJ2-3; 16 bases map to TRBD2. Germline CDR1 and CDR2: SGDLS and YYNGEE. After removal of 0 bases from V and 5 bases from J, the junction contained 6 bases not matched to a gene. The CDR3 loop spans 18 amino acids. CDR3 DNA sequence: TGTGCCAGCAGCGTAGTTGGGACTAGCGGGGGGGCAGGAGATACGCAGTATTTT. This gives the protein CASSVVGTSGGAGDTQYF.

This clone was observed many times. The rearrangement joins TRBV7-9 to TRBJ2-5; 8 nucleotides match TRBD1. The V segment lost 4 bases and the J segment 4 bases; nucleotides outside the gene matches: 2. The length of the CDR3 is 13 residues. The germline CDR1 and CDR2 sequences are SEHNR and FQNEAQ (reference sequence). The CDR3 sequence is CASSWTGLETQYF. In DNA, the CDR3 is TGTGCCAGCAGCTGGACAGGGTTAGAGACCCAGTACTTC.

This clone was recorded many times. This chain joins TRBV7-9 and TRBJ1-6; D gene ambiguous. V was trimmed by 3 bases and J by 2 bases, leaving 8 bases between them. Germline CDR1 reads SEHNR; CDR2 reads FQNEAQ (reference sequence). This CDR3 contains 15 residues. The CDR3 spells CASSLRAPYNSPLHF. The DNA for the CDR3 is TGTGCCAGCAGCTTGAGGGCCCCCTATAATTCACCCCTCCACTTT. The full variable domain, rest sourced from reference TRBV7-9 and TRBJ1-6, is DTGVSQNPRHKITKRGQNVTFRCDPISEHNRLYWYRQTLGQGPEFLTYFQNEAQLEKSRLLSDRFSAERPKGSFSTLEIQRTEQGDSAMYLCASSLRAPYNSPLHFGNGTRLTVT.

The chain recombines TRBV4-1 with TRBJ2-1, with D perhaps TRBD1 (6 bases). Looked up from germline, CDR1 is MGHRA and CDR2 is YSYEKL. V was shortened by 3 bases and J by 7 bases, with 22 bases between the two germline ends. The CDR3 contains 17 residues. CDR3 coding DNA: TGCGCCAGCAGCCAGAGGGGGAGCTACTCAGGGGAAAATGAGCAGTTCTTC. Encoded protein: CASSQRGSYSGENEQFF.

The genes are TRBV6-4 and TRBJ2-5, with 8 positions matching TRBD2. The CDR3 extends over 14 amino acids. With 4 bases clipped from V and 2 bases from J, the junction kept 3 bases outside the gene matches. The germline V gene encodes CDR1 MRHNA and CDR2 SNTAGT. CDR3 in amino acids: CASSVIAGQETQYF. The CDR3 DNA follows: TGTGCCAGCAGTGTGATAGCGGGGCAAGAGACCCAGTACTTC.

J is TRBJ1-4 and V is TRBV4-3, with TRBD1 as a possible D gene (5 bases). V was shortened by 1 base and J by 7 bases, with 13 bases between the two germline ends. CDR1 and CDR2 from the germline V gene are LGHNA and YSLEER. This CDR3 region has 15 residues. CDR3: CASSQGGSNGEKLFF. The CDR3 nucleotides read TGCGCCAGCAGCCAAGGGGGCAGCAACGGTGAAAAACTGTTTTTT.

J is TRBJ2-3 and V is TRBV4-2, with TRBD2 matching over 12 bases. With V trimmed by 2 bases and J by 0 bases, 3 bases remained unmatched. The CDR3 length is 17 residues. CDR1 LGHNA and CDR2 YNFKEQ come from the germline V gene. CDR3 region: CASSQRTSGESTDTQYF. As DNA, the CDR3 is TGTGCCAGCAGCCAACGGACTAGCGGGGAGAGCACAGATACGCAGTATTTT.

This clone was observed many times. The V and J genes are TRBV5-1 and TRBJ2-1, with D possibly matching TRBD2 (6 bases). The V end was cut by 4 bases, the J end by 9 bases, with 17 bases between. Germline V gene sequence: CDR1 SGHRS, CDR2 YFSETQ. This CDR3 spans 14 amino acids. CDR3: CASSTRGTVSEQFF. As DNA, the CDR3 is TGCGCCAGCAGCACTCGCGGGACTGTAAGTGAGCAGTTCTTC.